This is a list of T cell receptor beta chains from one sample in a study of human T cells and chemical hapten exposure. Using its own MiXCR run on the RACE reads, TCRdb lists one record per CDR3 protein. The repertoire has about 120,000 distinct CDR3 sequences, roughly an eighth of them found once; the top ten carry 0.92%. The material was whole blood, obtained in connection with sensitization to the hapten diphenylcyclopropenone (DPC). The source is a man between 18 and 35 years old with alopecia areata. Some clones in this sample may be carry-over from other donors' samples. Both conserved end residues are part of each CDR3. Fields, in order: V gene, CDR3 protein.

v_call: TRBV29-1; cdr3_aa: CSVEEGLAPGSQYF
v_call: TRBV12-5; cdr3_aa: CASGRLQDEQFF
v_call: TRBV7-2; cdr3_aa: CASSLAGDGYTF
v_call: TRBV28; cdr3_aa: CASSLRVGDSPLHF
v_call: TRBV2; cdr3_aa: CASTRDSSDTQYF
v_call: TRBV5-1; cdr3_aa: CASSFLGQGEYTKAFF
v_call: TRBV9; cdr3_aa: CASRRGLLEETQYF
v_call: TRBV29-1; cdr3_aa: CSVREDNQPQHF
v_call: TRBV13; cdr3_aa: CASSANPGLANNEQFF
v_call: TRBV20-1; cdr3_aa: CSAWDREVYGYTF
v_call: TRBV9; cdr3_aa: CASSPGEGTGALMNTGELFF
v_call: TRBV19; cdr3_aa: CASRRGARLAGRTDTQYF
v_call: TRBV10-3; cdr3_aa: CAISESRDPAQETRYF
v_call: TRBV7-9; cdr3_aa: CASRGTGYNQPQHF
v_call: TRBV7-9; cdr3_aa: CAARGDEQFF
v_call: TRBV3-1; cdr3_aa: CASSQDHQGYGYTF
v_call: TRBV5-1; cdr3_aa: CASSLSGDDYEQYF
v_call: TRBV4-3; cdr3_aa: CASSRRTSGGADTGELFF
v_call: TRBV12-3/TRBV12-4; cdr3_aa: CASSLVLAGYNEQFF
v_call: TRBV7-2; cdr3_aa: CASSLAPGTGGRNEQFF
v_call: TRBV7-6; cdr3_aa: CASSLAPGARNTEAFF
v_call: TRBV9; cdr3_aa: CASSEGDYSFGELFF
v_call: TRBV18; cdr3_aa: CASSPRVHLNTEAFF
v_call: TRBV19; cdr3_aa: CASRLRGSSYNEQFF
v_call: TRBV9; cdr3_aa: CANSVALTNQETQYF
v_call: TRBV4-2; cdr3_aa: CASSPESSYNSPLHF
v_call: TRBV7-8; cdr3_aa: CASSLGEAVYGYTF
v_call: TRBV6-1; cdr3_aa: CASSVRLGGSYNEQFF
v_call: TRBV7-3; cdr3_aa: CASSLLSGETQYF
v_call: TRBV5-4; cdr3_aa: CASSSQTGGRFEAFF
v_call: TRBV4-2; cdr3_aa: CASSQELQGHTEAFF